These 15 T cell receptor beta chains came from one sample sequenced in a study of beta chain features in type 1 diabetes. Expressed TCRB transcripts got sequenced, as all isolated RNA was reverse transcribed. Repertoires were generated with immunoSEQ multiplex PCR, while TCRdb's copy carries only in-frame clones and drops some. The table records 200,000 to 250,000 clones, approximately 70% of them present only once. Material for sequencing was naive CD4+ T cells from blood. Receptors were obtained from a man under 40 in good health.

The rearrangement uses TRBV29-1 and TRBJ1-4; TRBD1 aligns across 9 bases. V lost 3 bases to trimming and J lost 14 bases; unmatched junction nucleotides: 7. Germline V gives CDR1 SQVTM, CDR2 ANQGSEA. CDR3 size: 12 residues. The CDR3 loop is CSVEPGTGRLFF. CDR3 nucleotides: TGCAGCGTTGAGCCCGGGACAGGGCGGCTGTTTTTT.

This chain uses TRBV30 with TRBJ2-3; D might be TRBD1 (6 bases). From germline, CDR1 is GTSNPN and CDR2 SVGIG (reference sequence). The V gene lost 5 bases and the J gene lost 6 bases, with 9 bases spanning the gap. The length of the CDR3 is 11 residues. In DNA form, the CDR3 reads TGTGCCTGGGGACAGAGCGATACGCAGTATTTT. Translating gives CAWGQSDTQYF.

This chain connects TRBV4-1 to TRBJ2-1; the D is unclear. Germline V gene data show CDR1 as MGHRA and CDR2 as YSYEKL. This CDR3 region has 16 residues. Trimming took off 2 bases at V and 6 bases at J, with 17 bases between the two ends. CDR3 sequence (DNA): TGCGCCAGCAGCCAACCGACGCTGAAAATTGTCAATGAGCAGTTCTTC. This gives the protein CASSQPTLKIVNEQFF.

To note about this clone: In the same sample, other DNA sequences code for this CDR3. The CDR3 nucleotides read TGCGCCAGCAGCTCGGGACTAGCGGGAGAGACCCAGTACTTC. It is translated as CASSSGLAGETQYF. The rearrangement joins TRBV5-1 to TRBJ2-5, with TRBD2 matching over 12 bases. The J segment lost 4 bases and the V segment lost 3 bases, leaving 1 base of the junction unmatched. In germline, CDR1 is SGHRS, CDR2 YFSETQ. CDR3 size: 14 residues. The whole variable domain, filled in from reference TRBV5-1 and TRBJ2-5, reads KAGVTQTPRYLIKTRGQQVTLSCSPISGHRSVSWYQQTPGQGLQFLFEYFSETQRNKGNFPGRFSGRQFSNSRSEMNVSTLELGDSALYLCASSSGLAGETQYFGPGTRLLVL.

The chain combines TRBV4-1 with TRBJ2-3; perhaps TRBD2 as D (5 bases). Trimming cost V 1 base and J 0 bases, with 11 bases left between them. The CDR3 is 16 amino acids. CDR1 is MGHRA, CDR2 YSYEKL, per germline. CDR3 sequence (DNA): TGCGCCAGCAGCCAAGCGCGAATAGCGAGCACAGATACGCAGTATTTT. Translation gives CASSQARIASTDTQYF.

V and J are TRBV7-2 and TRBJ2-7; D tentatively fits TRBD1 or TRBD2 (5 bases each). CDR1 and CDR2 from the germline V gene are SGHTA and FQGNSA. The CDR3 is 13 amino acids. V lost 3 bases and J 2 bases, leaving 8 bases between the germline ends. CDR3 sequence (DNA): TGTGCCAGCAGCTTCGGGACGACCTACGAGCAGTACTTC. This codes for CASSFGTTYEQYF.

The chain is built from TRBV11-3 and TRBJ2-2; possible D gene TRBD2, 5 bases. Trimming stripped 3 bases from V and 4 bases from J, with 6 bases between. The germline gives CDR1 SGHNT, CDR2 YENEEA. The CDR3 is 13 residues long. In nucleotides, the CDR3 is TGTGCCAGCAGCTTGGAGGTCACCGGGGAGCTGTTTTTT. It translates to CASSLEVTGELFF. The full variable domain, its missing parts supplied by reference TRBV11-3 and TRBJ2-2, is EAGVVQSPRYKIIEKKQPVAFWCNPISGHNTLYWYLQNLGQGPELLIRYENEEAVDDSQLPKDRFSAERLKGVDSTLKIQPAELGDSAVYLCASSLEVTGELFFGEGSRLTVL.

The chain carries TRBV13 and TRBJ1-1; D is perhaps TRBD1 (6 bases). The CDR3 contains 14 residues. Trimming took off 2 bases at V and 2 bases at J, with 9 bases between the two ends. Germline assignment: CDR1 PRHDT and CDR2 FYEKMQ (reference sequence). In DNA form, the CDR3 reads TGTGCCAGCAGCTTAAACGGGGGCAACACTGAAGCTTTCTTT. Translated, it gives CASSLNGGNTEAFF.

The chain is built from TRBV9 and TRBJ2-3; TRBD2 matches at 11 bases. Germline V gives CDR1 SGDLS, CDR2 YYNGEE. J gave up 5 bases and V 3 bases, and 5 bases lay outside the gene matches. The CDR3 has 15 residues. This CDR3 reads CASSALAGGRDTQYF. The CDR3 DNA reads as TGTGCCAGCAGCGCCCTAGCGGGGGGAAGAGATACGCAGTATTTT.

CDR3: CASSHKPGQGRLYEQYF. The CDR3 region has the DNA TGCGCCAGCAGTCACAAACCGGGACAGGGTCGTCTCTACGAGCAGTACTTC. The chain couples TRBV23-1 to TRBJ2-7; 9 bases agree with TRBD1. TRBV23-1 is sorted into the ORF group, with uncertain function. This CDR3 contains 17 residues. The V gene end was trimmed by 3 bases and the J gene end by 3 bases; junction bases not matched to a gene: 12.

The rearrangement joins TRBV4-3 to TRBJ2-4, with D tentatively TRBD1 or TRBD2 (5 bases each). This CDR3 has 15 amino acids. Trimming shortened V by 1 base and J by 6 bases, and 13 bases separated the two germline ends. CDR1 and CDR2 (germline): LGHNA, YSLEER. CDR3 region: CASSQAARDGNIQYF. CDR3 nucleotides: TGCGCCAGCAGCCAAGCCGCACGGGACGGAAACATTCAGTACTTC.

The rearrangement joins TRBV30 to TRBJ2-1; D is unclear. Trimming removed 1 base at V and 4 bases at J, with 11 bases between. The CDR3 contains 14 residues. Per the germline V gene, CDR1 is GTSNPN and CDR2 is SVGIG (reference sequence). The CDR3 spells CAWSASATYNEQFF. Here the CDR3 DNA reads TGTGCCTGGAGTGCGTCAGCTACTTACAATGAGCAGTTCTTC.

This chain links TRBV5-1 with TRBJ2-7; D is unresolved. CDR1 and CDR2 from the germline V gene are SGHRS and YFSETQ. The CDR3 has 14 amino acids. Trimming pared 4 bases from V and 0 bases from J, leaving 11 bases between. CDR3 residues: CASSLQWSSYEQYF. In nucleotides, the CDR3 is TGCGCCAGCAGCCTTCAGTGGAGCTCCTACGAGCAGTACTTC.

This chain links TRBV30 with TRBJ1-1, with D tentatively TRBD1 (5 bases). CDR1 and CDR2 (germline): GTSNPN, SVGIG (reference sequence). V was pared by 3 bases and J by 8 bases, with 13 bases between. The CDR3 spans 12 residues. CDR3 nucleotide sequence: TGTGCCTGGAGAAGGATGGAGGGGGAAGCTTTCTTT. Translated, it gives CAWRRMEGEAFF.

V usage is TRBV6-5 and J usage is TRBJ1-5; no reliable D call. The V and J ends lost 7 bases and 5 bases respectively, with 3 bases between them. The CDR3 extends over 10 amino acids. Per germline, CDR1 MNHEY and CDR2 SVGAGI. The CDR3 DNA is TGTGCCAGCAACTATCAGCCCCAGCATTTT. This codes for CASNYQPQHF.